Listed below are T cell receptor beta chains from one sample, sequenced in a study of prognosis after radiotherapy for stage I lung cancer. TCRdb analysed the multiplex PCR reads with MiXCR anew, one entry per CDR3 protein. Found here are over 45,000 distinct CDR3 sequences, 26% of them singletons; the top ten hold around 8.1%. The sample was PBMCs, taken before or after stereotactic body radiation therapy (not recorded which). These receptors originate from a donor over 45 with non-small cell lung cancer. CDR3s include the opening cysteine and the closing phenylalanine or tryptophan. D genes are given only for firm matches. Expanded clones are given a class, and other clones once, few, many or no size at all.

J gene: TRBJ1-2
V gene: TRBV12-3/TRBV12-4
clone size: medium-sized
D gene: TRBD1
CDR3 DNA: TGTGCCAGCAGTCGTCAACAGGGGGCGGATGGCTACACCTTC
CDR3 protein: CASSRQQGADGYTF

J gene: TRBJ1-2
V gene: TRBV9
clone size: many
D gene: TRBD1
CDR3 DNA: TGTGCCAGCAGCGCCCGGGGACAGAACACTAACTATGGCTACACCTTC
CDR3 protein: CASSARGQNTNYGYTF

J gene: TRBJ1-4
V gene: TRBV2
clone size: many
D gene: .
CDR3 DNA: TGTGCCACCCGATGGGGGCCTTCCACTAATGAAAAACTGTTTTTT
CDR3 protein: CATRWGPSTNEKLFF

J gene: TRBJ2-3
V gene: TRBV20-1
clone size: many
D gene: TRBD1
CDR3 DNA: TGCAGTGCTGAGCGACAGGGAGCAGATACGCAGTATTTT
CDR3 protein: CSAERQGADTQYF

J gene: TRBJ1-6
V gene: TRBV9
clone size: many
D gene: .
CDR3 DNA: TGTGCCAGCAGCGTACATCGAGACGATTCACCCCTCCACTTT
CDR3 protein: CASSVHRDDSPLHF

J gene: TRBJ2-5
V gene: TRBV25-1
clone size: many
D gene: TRBD2
CDR3 DNA: TGTGCCAGCAGTGAATATCGTAGCGGGGGGACCCAAGAGACCCAGTACTTC
CDR3 protein: CASSEYRSGGTQETQYF

J gene: TRBJ2-7
V gene: TRBV10-3
clone size: many
D gene: TRBD1
CDR3 DNA: TGTGCCATCAGTGGAAAATACGGGACAGGGGATTCCTACGAGCAGTACTTC
CDR3 protein: CAISGKYGTGDSYEQYF

J gene: TRBJ1-1
V gene: TRBV5-4
clone size: .
D gene: .
CDR3 DNA: TGTGCCAGCAGCTTCCCGAACACTGAAGCTTTCTTT
CDR3 protein: CASSFPNTEAFF

J gene: TRBJ1-2
V gene: TRBV6-1
clone size: many
D gene: .
CDR3 DNA: TGTGCCAGCAGATCTACAGGGTTCCTCTTCGGCTACACCTTC
CDR3 protein: CASRSTGFLFGYTF

J gene: TRBJ2-7
V gene: TRBV5-1
clone size: many
D gene: .
CDR3 DNA: TGCGCCAGCAGCTTGGAACCAGGTCGTGTATACGAGCAGTACTTC
CDR3 protein: CASSLEPGRVYEQYF

J gene: TRBJ2-5
V gene: TRBV20-1
clone size: many
D gene: .
CDR3 DNA: TGCAGTGCTAGAGATGGGACGGTCCAAGAGACCCAGTACTTC
CDR3 protein: CSARDGTVQETQYF

J gene: TRBJ2-7
V gene: TRBV7-9
clone size: .
D gene: .
CDR3 DNA: TGTGCCAGCAGCTTAGGCCTTCAAGTAGGGGTTTCCACCTACGAGCAGTACTTC
CDR3 protein: CASSLGLQVGVSTYEQYF

J gene: TRBJ2-3
V gene: TRBV20-1
clone size: many
D gene: TRBD2
CDR3 DNA: TGCAGTGCTAGGTTCGGGGGGGCCAGGGATACGCAGTATTTT
CDR3 protein: CSARFGGARDTQYF

J gene: TRBJ1-5
V gene: TRBV5-1
clone size: many
D gene: .
CDR3 DNA: TGCGCCAGCAGCTTGGCCGGTGGCTCGAATCAGCCCCAGCATTTT
CDR3 protein: CASSLAGGSNQPQHF

J gene: TRBJ2-1
V gene: TRBV5-8
clone size: many
D gene: .
CDR3 DNA: TGTGCCAGCAGTTTTGACGGAGTCAATGAGCAGTTCTTC
CDR3 protein: CASSFDGVNEQFF

J gene: TRBJ2-7
V gene: TRBV20-1
clone size: many
D gene: TRBD1
CDR3 DNA: TGCAGTGCCTACAGGGGTGCTTTCTACGAGCAGTACTTC
CDR3 protein: CSAYRGAFYEQYF

J gene: TRBJ2-5
V gene: TRBV6-1
clone size: many
D gene: TRBD1
CDR3 DNA: TGTGCCACCTACTTAGGGGGCCCCCAAGAGACCCAGTACTTC
CDR3 protein: CATYLGGPQETQYF

J gene: TRBJ1-1
V gene: TRBV15
clone size: .
D gene: .
CDR3 DNA: TGTGCCACCAGCAGAGATTATGAGGGGACTGAAGCTTTCTTT
CDR3 protein: CATSRDYEGTEAFF

J gene: TRBJ1-3
V gene: TRBV5-1
clone size: many
D gene: .
CDR3 DNA: TGCGCCAGCTCTCTGACCGGGAGAGCTGGAAACACCATATATTTT
CDR3 protein: CASSLTGRAGNTIYF

J gene: TRBJ1-2
V gene: TRBV5-6
clone size: many
D gene: .
CDR3 DNA: TGTGCCAGCAGCTTGGTGACAGGAGAAGACTACTATGGCTACACCTTC
CDR3 protein: CASSLVTGEDYYGYTF

J gene: TRBJ1-2
V gene: TRBV2
clone size: many
D gene: TRBD1
CDR3 DNA: TGTGCCAGCTGTATTTGGGGACAGGGATATGGCTACACCTTC
CDR3 protein: CASCIWGQGYGYTF

J gene: TRBJ2-1
V gene: TRBV13
clone size: many
D gene: TRBD2
CDR3 DNA: TGTGCCAGCAGCTTACCCGGGACTAGCAGATACAATGAGCAGTTCTTC
CDR3 protein: CASSLPGTSRYNEQFF

J gene: TRBJ2-7
V gene: TRBV5-1
clone size: .
D gene: .
CDR3 DNA: TGCGCCAGCAGCCCTCGGGGCCCACAGACAAGCTACGAGCAGTACTTC
CDR3 protein: CASSPRGPQTSYEQYF

J gene: TRBJ2-4
V gene: TRBV3-1
clone size: many
D gene: .
CDR3 DNA: TGTGCCAGCAGCCAAGGGGGGGACCGGGTCGACTTC
CDR3 protein: CASSQGGDRVDF

J gene: TRBJ2-5
V gene: TRBV5-1
clone size: many
D gene: .
CDR3 DNA: TGCGCCAGCAGCCAGGGGGGGGCCGGGTTCCAAGAGACCCAGTACTTC
CDR3 protein: CASSQGGAGFQETQYF

J gene: TRBJ2-1
V gene: TRBV9
clone size: .
D gene: TRBD2
CDR3 DNA: TGTGCCAGCAGAGTATCCCCTAAACTAGCGCCGAATGAGAAGTTCTTC
CDR3 protein: CASRVSPKLAPNEKFF

J gene: TRBJ2-6
V gene: TRBV6-1
clone size: once
D gene: .
CDR3 DNA: TGTGCCAGCAGTATTAAGCCCTGGGGGGACAACGTCCTGACTTTC
CDR3 protein: CASSIKPWGDNVLTF

J gene: TRBJ2-2
V gene: TRBV7-6
clone size: few
D gene: TRBD1
CDR3 DNA: TGTGCCAGCAGCTCCCCGGACAGGGACACCGGGGAGCTGTTTTTT
CDR3 protein: CASSSPDRDTGELFF

J gene: TRBJ2-7
V gene: TRBV4-2
clone size: .
D gene: TRBD1
CDR3 DNA: TGTGCCAGCAGTCTGACAGGGGCTGGATCGTCCGAGCAGTACTTC
CDR3 protein: CASSLTGAGSSEQYF

J gene: TRBJ1-4
V gene: TRBV7-2
clone size: many
D gene: .
CDR3 DNA: TGTGCCAGCAAGGAGACAGGCCTAAATGAAAAACTGTTTTTT
CDR3 protein: CASKETGLNEKLFF

J gene: TRBJ1-3
V gene: TRBV6-2/TRBV6-3
clone size: .
D gene: .
CDR3 DNA: TGTGCCAGCAGGCCAACAGTGGACTCTGGAAACACCATATGTTTT
CDR3 protein: CASRPTVDSGNTICF

J gene: TRBJ2-7
V gene: TRBV6-5
clone size: once
D gene: .
CDR3 DNA: TGTGCCAGTAGTTACTGTGCCTCCTCGGCGCCGGGGGAGCAGTACTTC
CDR3 protein: CASSYCASSAPGEQYF

J gene: TRBJ1-1
V gene: TRBV12-3/TRBV12-4
clone size: many
D gene: TRBD1
CDR3 DNA: TGTGCCAGCACCTCGACAGGGGGTTACATGAACACTGAAGCTTTCTTT
CDR3 protein: CASTSTGGYMNTEAFF

J gene: TRBJ1-4
V gene: TRBV2
clone size: many
D gene: .
CDR3 DNA: TGTGCCAGCACCGGGCCAACTAATGAAAAACTGTTTTTT
CDR3 protein: CASTGPTNEKLFF

J gene: TRBJ2-7
V gene: TRBV3-1
clone size: many
D gene: .
CDR3 DNA: TGTGCCAGCAGCCAAGTGCCCGACAGAGGTTACGAGCAGTACTTC
CDR3 protein: CASSQVPDRGYEQYF

J gene: TRBJ1-1
V gene: TRBV29-1
clone size: .
D gene: .
CDR3 DNA: TGCAGCGCAGTTGACAGGCCGGGGTCCGAAGCTTTCTTT
CDR3 protein: CSAVDRPGSEAFF

J gene: TRBJ1-3
V gene: TRBV12-3/TRBV12-4
clone size: many
D gene: .
CDR3 DNA: TGTGCCAGCAGAGAACAGGGTATATCTGGAAACACCATATATTTT
CDR3 protein: CASREQGISGNTIYF

J gene: TRBJ1-2
V gene: TRBV19
clone size: many
D gene: .
CDR3 DNA: TGTGCCAGCCGCGCGAGGGGGGTCGAGAGCTTC
CDR3 protein: CASRARGVESF

J gene: TRBJ1-2
V gene: TRBV19
clone size: many
D gene: .
CDR3 DNA: TGTGCCAGTAGACCCAATATCGGGGGGCCTGACTATGGCTACACCTTC
CDR3 protein: CASRPNIGGPDYGYTF

J gene: TRBJ2-7
V gene: TRBV5-1
clone size: many
D gene: .
CDR3 DNA: TGCGCCAGCAGCTCGACAGGCCCCCCCTACGAGCAGTACTTC
CDR3 protein: CASSSTGPPYEQYF

J gene: TRBJ1-5
V gene: TRBV15
clone size: many
D gene: TRBD1
CDR3 DNA: TGTGCCACCAGCAGAGCAGGACAGGGCTGGCAGCCCCAGCATTTT
CDR3 protein: CATSRAGQGWQPQHF

J gene: TRBJ2-5
V gene: TRBV12-5
clone size: many
D gene: .
CDR3 DNA: TGTGCTAGTGGTTTGGATGGGGGTAGCCAAGAGACCCAGTACTTC
CDR3 protein: CASGLDGGSQETQYF

J gene: TRBJ1-5
V gene: TRBV20-1
clone size: many
D gene: TRBD1
CDR3 DNA: TGCAGTGCTAGAGATCGTAGGGGGCCTCAGCCCCAGCATTTT
CDR3 protein: CSARDRRGPQPQHF

J gene: TRBJ1-6
V gene: TRBV27
clone size: .
D gene: .
CDR3 DNA: TGTGCCAGCAGTTTGGCGGAGGGGGGGGGAAATTCACCCCTCCATTTT
CDR3 protein: CASSLAEGGGNSPLHF

J gene: TRBJ2-1
V gene: TRBV5-1
clone size: many
D gene: .
CDR3 DNA: TGCGCCAGCAGCTTGGAAGGGTTGGGGAATGAGCAGTTCTTC
CDR3 protein: CASSLEGLGNEQFF

J gene: TRBJ2-5
V gene: TRBV20-1
clone size: many
D gene: .
CDR3 DNA: TGCAGTGCTAAGCGGCTACAAGAGACCCAGTACTTC
CDR3 protein: CSAKRLQETQYF

J gene: TRBJ2-4
V gene: TRBV5-6
clone size: .
D gene: TRBD1
CDR3 DNA: TGTGACAGCAGCTTAATGGGGACAGGGTTGAAAAACATTCAGTACTTC
CDR3 protein: CDSSLMGTGLKNIQYF

J gene: TRBJ2-7
V gene: TRBV6-5
clone size: many
D gene: TRBD2
CDR3 DNA: TGTGCCAGCAGTTACCCCACTAGCGGGGCCTACGAGCAGTACTTC
CDR3 protein: CASSYPTSGAYEQYF

J gene: TRBJ2-5
V gene: TRBV6-2/TRBV6-3
clone size: many
D gene: .
CDR3 DNA: TGTGCCAGCAGAAACAGAGAGGAGACCCAGTACTTC
CDR3 protein: CASRNREETQYF

J gene: TRBJ2-3
V gene: TRBV15
clone size: many
D gene: .
CDR3 DNA: TGTGCCACCAGCACCTTAGGACGGAACACAGATACGCAGTATTTT
CDR3 protein: CATSTLGRNTDTQYF

J gene: TRBJ2-5
V gene: TRBV9
clone size: few
D gene: .
CDR3 DNA: TGTGCCAGCAGCTCCAGAGAGACAGGACCCTGGGAGACCCAGTACTTC
CDR3 protein: CASSSRETGPWETQYF